This T cell receptor (beta chain) was identified during a study of multiple sclerosis patients with progressive multifocal leukoencephalopathy. Study-level background: Longitudinal control samples came from natalizumab-treated multiple sclerosis patients without PML.

Time point of the sample: before natalizumab initiation. Before the first natalizumab infusion, T0 blood samples were taken. The ends lost 5 bases at V and 2 bases at J; junction bases unmatched: 19. CDR3 length: 19 amino acids. The germline gives CDR1 SGHRS, CDR2 YFSETQ. This table comes from immunoSEQ multiplex PCR, and its TCRdb copy is limited to in-frame clones, with some not included. The data show 31,000 or so clones, 75% to 90% seen once. This TCR derives from a human donor with multiple sclerosis. Source material: PBMCs. V usage is TRBV5-1 and J usage is TRBJ2-1, with 7 bases that match TRBD2. The DNA for the CDR3 is TGCGCCAGCAGTCTCGTTCGGTGGGAGGGGCTGGACCCCTACAATGAGCAGTTCTTC. This translates into CASSLVRWEGLDPYNEQFF.